The 23 T cell receptor beta chains presented below share a single source sample, sequenced in a study of Ad26.COV2.S vaccination and SARS-CoV-2 variants. The sample's treatment: approximately 18 received Ad26.COV2.S at low or high dose, single or two shots; about 5 received placebo; per-sample allocation not given. Day 63 following the first vaccine or placebo injection was when the samples were taken. This table comes from immunoSEQ multiplex PCR, and its TCRdb copy is limited to in-frame clones, with some not included. In the table there are roughly 380,000 clones, 87% of which are singletons. This material consisted of peripheral blood, taken in a trial of Ad26.COV2.S vaccine versus placebo. Source of these receptors: a person aged 18-60 years who received the Ad26.COV2.S COVID-19 vaccine or a placebo.

This clone came up once. The genes are TRBV13 and TRBJ2-5, with 7 nucleotides matching TRBD1. The CDR3 consists of 14 residues. The V and J ends lost 4 bases and 5 bases, in that order; junction bases with no gene match: 7. From germline, CDR1 is PRHDT and CDR2 FYEKMQ (reference sequence). DNA of the CDR3: TGTGCCAGCAGCTCGACAGGGTCTGGGGAGACCCAGTACTTC. Its protein product is CASSSTGSGETQYF.

The chain is built from TRBV15 and TRBJ2-7, with 8 bases matching TRBD1. From germline, CDR1 is LNHNV and CDR2 YYDKDF (reference sequence). The CDR3 is 15 residues long. Losses at the gene ends were 5 bases for V and 4 bases for J; bases not matched to a gene: 10. The CDR3 coding sequence is TGTGCCACCAGCCAACTCCAGGGGGCTAGATACGAGCAGTACTTC. Translation gives CATSQLQGARYEQYF.

The chain is built from TRBV5-1 and TRBJ1-3; no firm D call. V gave up 0 bases and J gave up 2 bases, with 6 bases separating them. The CDR3 runs to 14 residues. CDR1 and CDR2 (germline): SGHRS, YFSETQ. CDR3 DNA sequence: TGCGCCAGCAGCTTGGGAGCAACTGGAAACACCATATATTTT. Translated, it gives CASSLGATGNTIYF.

This sequence joins TRBV9 and TRBJ1-6; 7 positions agree with TRBD1. V lost 3 bases to trimming and J lost 2 bases; unmatched junction nucleotides: 8. This CDR3 has 17 residues. Germline-derived CDR1 and CDR2 are SGDLS and YYNGEE. This CDR3 reads CASSGRGTATYNSPLHF. In DNA, the CDR3 is TGTGCCAGCAGCGGCAGGGGGACGGCAACCTATAATTCACCCCTCCACTTT.

The sample holds one count of this clone. The J gene is TRBJ2-1, the V gene TRBV7-8; D uncertain. CDR3 length equals 14 residues. Between the trimmed V and J ends, which lost 6 bases and 7 bases, there was a span of 16 bases. CDR1 and CDR2 from the germline V gene are SGHVS and FQNEAQ. The CDR3 bases are TGTGCCAGCAGTCCAACGATTAGCCCTAATGAGCAGTTCTTC. It specifies CASSPTISPNEQFF. Together with reference TRBV7-8 and TRBJ2-1, the CDR3 gives the full variable domain: GAGVSQSPRYKVAKRGQDVALRCDPISGHVSLFWYQQALGQGPEFLTYFQNEAQLDKSGLPSDRFFAERPEGSVSTLKIQRTQQEDSAVYLCASSPTISPNEQFFGPGTRLTVL.

The chain joins TRBV4-1 to TRBJ2-5; D gene unclear. V lost 5 bases and J lost 3, with 4 bases in between. Germline loops: CDR1 MGHRA, CDR2 YSYEKL. The CDR3 is 11 amino acids. In DNA form, the CDR3 reads TGCGCCAGCAGCGCTAAAGAGACCCAGTACTTC. It yields the protein CASSAKETQYF.

This chain uses TRBV3-1 (or the pseudogene TRBV3-2) with TRBJ2-7; 10 positions match TRBD2. J gave up 0 bases and V 2 bases, and 1 base lay outside the gene matches. The germline CDR1 and CDR2 sequences are LGHDT and YNNKEL (reference sequence). The CDR3 is 15 amino acids. CDR3 DNA sequence: TGTGCCAGCAGCCAATTAGCGGGGGGCTCCTACGAGCAGTACTTC. Translation gives CASSQLAGGSYEQYF.

The chain is built from TRBV2 and TRBJ1-2, with D unclear. Trimming removed 4 bases from V and 8 bases from J, with 17 bases in between. Germline V gene lookup returns CDR1 SNHLY and CDR2 FYNNEI. The CDR3 length is 14 residues. The CDR3 nucleotides are TGTGCCAGCAGTGGGGTCGGGCCCACCTTGGGCTACACCTTC. It translates to CASSGVGPTLGYTF. The whole variable domain, remainder taken from reference TRBV2 and TRBJ1-2, is EPEVTQTPSHQVTQMGQEVILRCVPISNHLYFYWYRQILGQKVEFLVSFYNNEISEKSEIFDDQFSVERPDGSNFTLKIRSTKLEDSAMYFCASSGVGPTLGYTFGSGTRLTVV.

The V call is TRBV7-9, the J call TRBJ2-2; no definite D call. CDR1 SEHNR and CDR2 FQNEAQ come from the germline V gene (reference sequence). The CDR3 length is 13 residues. The V end lost 5 bases, the J end lost 4 bases, and 8 bases lay between the germline ends. Here the CDR3 DNA reads TGTGCCAGCAGCCTCGTTCCCACCGGGGAGCTGTTTTTT. This codes for CASSLVPTGELFF.

The chain links TRBV30 to TRBJ1-2; weak D call: TRBD1 (6 bases). The germline V and J ends were trimmed by 0 bases and 2 bases, with 10 bases remaining between them. This CDR3 spans 14 amino acids. CDR1 is GTSNPN and CDR2 is SVGIG in the germline V gene (reference sequence). This CDR3 is CAWSVIGGNYGYTF. CDR3 DNA: TGTGCCTGGAGTGTAATAGGGGGAAACTATGGCTACACCTTC.

This clone occurred a few times. Other DNA sequences from this sample encode an identical CDR3 as well. The chain couples TRBV7-8 to TRBJ2-1; D unresolved. Between the trimmed V and J ends, which lost 1 base and 4 bases, there was a span of 5 bases. CDR1 is SGHVS and CDR2 is FQNEAQ in the germline V gene. This CDR3 contains 13 residues. Written as DNA, the CDR3 is TGTGCCAGCAGCTTAGGAGCTTACAATGAGCAGTTCTTC. Encoded protein: CASSLGAYNEQFF.

This chain joins TRBV19 and TRBJ2-3; D unclear. With 1 base removed from V and 6 bases from J, the gap between germline ends came to 8 bases. This CDR3 comprises 13 residues. Germline lookup yields CDR1 LNHDA and CDR2 SQIVND (reference sequence). CDR3 in DNA: TGTGCCAGTAGTATAGGGTTAGTGGATACGCAGTATTTT. Its protein product is CASSIGLVDTQYF.

The CDR3 DNA reads TGTGCCAGCACTCAAGCTTGGGATACCCTCGGGAACACTGAAGCTTTCTTT. It yields the protein CASTQAWDTLGNTEAFF. The chain employs TRBV6-1 and TRBJ1-1; no clear D gene. V was shortened by 7 bases and J by 1 base, with 22 bases between the two germline ends. Per germline, CDR1 MNHNS and CDR2 SASEGT. This CDR3 spans 17 amino acids.

The CDR3 DNA is TGTGCCAGCAGCGTAGTATTGGGGCCCGCGGGTACGCAGTATTTT. Amino acids: CASSVVLGPAGTQYF. The J gene is TRBJ2-3, the V gene TRBV9; either TRBD1 or TRBD2 may fit D (5 bases each). Germline loops: CDR1 SGDLS, CDR2 YYNGEE. CDR3 length: 15 amino acids. Trimming took 0 bases from V and 8 from J, leaving 16 bases between them. Full variable domain (missing parts from reference TRBV9 and TRBJ2-3): DSGVTQTPKHLITATGQRVTLRCSPRSGDLSVYWYQQSLDQGLQFLIQYYNGEERAKGNILERFSAQQFPDLHSELNLSSLELGDSALYFCASSVVLGPAGTQYFGPGTRLTVL.

This clone was seen a handful of times. The chain has TRBV19 and TRBJ1-3; a weak D match, TRBD1 (5 bases). V was pared by 5 bases and J by 4 bases, with 12 bases between. Looked up from germline, CDR1 is LNHDA and CDR2 is SQIVND (reference sequence). The CDR3 sequence is 14 residues long. The DNA for the CDR3 is TGTGCCAGTAGTCGCGGGGCTTTCGGAAACACCATATATTTT. Amino acids: CASSRGAFGNTIYF.

This chain joins TRBV6-5 and TRBJ2-1, with 7 bases lining up with TRBD1. This CDR3 region has 16 residues. Unmatched junction bases numbered 12, after V lost 4 bases and J lost 6 bases. The germline gives CDR1 MNHEY, CDR2 SVGAGI. The CDR3 loop reads CASSSLQGIGGNEQFF. The CDR3 bases are TGTGCCAGCAGTTCCCTACAGGGGATTGGGGGCAATGAGCAGTTCTTC.

This chain joins TRBV10-3 and TRBJ1-1; 8 bases align to TRBD1. Per germline, CDR1 ENHRY and CDR2 SYGVKD. V was clipped by 3 bases and J by 3 bases; unmatched bases: 15. The CDR3 contains 18 residues. The CDR3 coding sequence is TGTGCCATCAGTGAAGGGGCGGGACAGGTCAACAGGGACACTGAAGCTTTCTTT. Protein sequence: CAISEGAGQVNRDTEAFF.

This rearrangement joins TRBV19 to TRBJ2-2; no firm D call. In germline, CDR1 is LNHDA, CDR2 SQIVND (reference sequence). Trimming left V 8 bases short and J 5 bases short, with 15 bases between. The CDR3 loop spans 14 amino acids. CDR3 residues: CASEIPLETGELFF. CDR3 nucleotide sequence: TGTGCCAGTGAAATACCGCTGGAAACCGGGGAGCTGTTTTTT.

The chain employs TRBV7-2 and TRBJ1-5; weak D call: TRBD1 (6 bases). The CDR3 consists of 15 residues. V lost 0 bases, J lost 3 bases, and 9 bases lay in between. Germline CDR1 and CDR2: SGHTA and FQGNSA. As DNA, the CDR3 is TGTGCCAGCAGCTTAGCGGGGGGCAACAATCAGCCCCAGCATTTT. It encodes CASSLAGGNNQPQHF. The complete variable domain, with remaining parts taken from reference TRBV7-2 and TRBJ1-5, reads GAGVSQSPSNKVTEKGKDVELRCDPISGHTALYWYRQSLGQGLEFLIYFQGNSAPDKSGLPSDRFSAERTGGSVSTLTIQRTQQEDSAVYLCASSLAGGNNQPQHFGDGTRLSIL.

DNA of the CDR3: TGTGCCAGCAGCTTGGAAGCGGGCCCCGGCTCCTACAATGAGCAGTTCTTC. This translates into CASSLEAGPGSYNEQFF. The chain joins TRBV5-6 to TRBJ2-1, with D perhaps TRBD2 (6 bases). Germline CDR1 SGHDT, CDR2 YYEEEE. The length of the CDR3 is 17 residues. V lost 0 bases and J 0 bases, leaving 13 bases between the germline ends. The full variable domain, rest sourced from reference TRBV5-6 and TRBJ2-1, is DAGVTQSPTHLIKTRGQQVTLRCSPKSGHDTVSWYQQALGQGPQFIFQYYEEEERQRGNFPDRFSGHQFPNYSSELNVNALLLGDSALYLCASSLEAGPGSYNEQFFGPGTRLTVL.

The rearrangement links TRBV14 to TRBJ1-2; tentatively, D is TRBD1 (5 bases). The V gene lost 0 bases and the J gene lost 5 bases, with 13 bases spanning the gap. CDR3 length: 15 residues. The germline CDR1 and CDR2 sequences are SGHDN and FVKESK. CDR3 protein: CASSQDQGDWYGYTF. DNA of the CDR3: TGTGCCAGCAGCCAAGACCAGGGTGACTGGTATGGCTACACCTTC.

V gene TRBV7-8 combines with J gene TRBJ1-1, with D perhaps TRBD1 (6 bases). The CDR3 has 15 residues. The V and J ends lost 1 base and 4 bases respectively, with 13 bases between them. Looked up from germline, CDR1 is SGHVS and CDR2 is FQNEAQ. CDR3 in DNA: TGTGCCAGCAGCTTAGGGGCACAGGGCGGCACTGAAGCTTTCTTT. Encoded protein: CASSLGAQGGTEAFF.

This clone was counted a single time. The chain carries TRBV11-2 and TRBJ2-5, with 12 positions matching TRBD1. The V and J ends lost 4 bases and 5 bases, in that order; junction bases with no gene match: 8. The CDR3 sequence is 16 residues long. Germline CDR1 is SGHAT and CDR2 is FQNNGV. The CDR3, as DNA: TGTGCCAGCAGCTCCCTAGGGACAGGGGGCGCCGAGACCCAGTACTTC. Translating it yields CASSSLGTGGAETQYF.